What follows describes a single T cell receptor beta chain. This clonotype was counted many times. Its antigen has not been determined. Base qualities are not recorded, but no much larger clone differs from it by a single base. The sample is drawn from a study of T cells in Graves' hyperthyroidism and ophthalmopathy (dated by TCRdb to between 2017 and 2020). For the study in its entirety: Peripheral blood samples were taken at initial diagnosis, before any treatment was given. A discovery cohort of fewer than 110 patients, roughly 40 with Graves' ophthalmopathy and roughly 59 with stable Graves' hyperthyroidism, was used to find distinguishing TCR V-J signatures. Whether ophthalmopathy could be predicted prospectively was tested in an independent validation cohort made up of roughly 19 hyperthyroidism patients plus 17 patients who later progressed to ophthalmopathy. The approximately 97 discovery patients were randomly divided into training and test sets at a 7:3 ratio. In addition, the study compared T-cell repertoires in thyroid tissue and in blood from six Graves' hyperthyroidism patients. Once sampling was done, hyperthyroidism patients were given methimazole at a starting dose of 30 mg daily, whereas ophthalmopathy patients were given high-dose intravenous methylprednisolone. The paper reports TCR Vbeta CDR3 sequencing of over 130 peripheral blood samples: under 45 ophthalmopathy, about 75 hyperthyroidism and around 17 progressor patients.

Stable Graves' hyperthyroidism was defined as no progression to ophthalmopathy during 18 months of follow-up. The hyperthyroidism patients were between 18 and 65 years old and newly diagnosed, with a disease duration of less than 2 months. The study excluded patients with uncontrolled infections, other autoimmune diseases, pregnancy or lactation. Diagnoses were based on clinical symptoms, serum thyroxine and TRAb, thyroid ultrasound and orbital computed tomography. PBMCs were separated from roughly 10 ml of fresh peripheral blood using Ficoll-Paque density gradient centrifugation. Total RNA was extracted with Trizol reagent, and quality was checked on an Agilent 2100 Bioanalyzer. TCR beta CDR3 regions were amplified from RNA transcripts. The first round of RT-PCR for the TCR CDR3 was performed with the HTBI primer set and the Qiagen OneStep RT-PCR kit. The libraries were constructed in a second round of multiplex PCR and then size-selected and purified. Paired-end sequencing of the libraries was performed with 100 bp reads on an Illumina HiSeq2000. On the authors' methods: SOAPnuke was used to process the raw data, throwing out any read that contained adapters or uncalled bases, had a mean Phred below 15, or lacked an exact constant-primer or identifier match. High-quality paired reads were merged with COPE v1.2.5, and unique nucleotide sequences were defined as clonotypes. MiTCR v1.1 was used to align the clonotypes against IMGT TRBV, TRBD and TRBJ reference segments. The analysis included only V-J combinations with a frequency above 0.0001, which together covered roughly 99% of the repertoires. A TCS score was defined as the ratio between F50 (clonal expansion) and ExV (chaos), using BLOSUM62-based TCRdist between CDR3 peptides within each V-J. Welch's t-statistics and random forest reduced around 520 V-J features to 13, which were used in a naive Bayes classifier (R e1071). Thyroid-blood repertoire similarity was quantified with the Morisita-Horn index. TCRdb cleaned the public reads at Q25 with fastp, built clones with MiXCR and kept in-frame beta chains. Every distinct CDR3 protein forms one entry, paired with its most common genes and DNA. These V and J calls originate from TCRdb's pipeline instead of the authors' own analysis. Counted in this sample were just under 750,000 distinct CDR3 sequences; 30% to 40% of them appeared once. The top ten clonotypes cover more than 25% of the sample.

V lost 10 bases and J lost 1 base; the stretch between them is 7 bases long. The CDR1 and CDR2 encoded by the germline V gene are ENHRY and SYGVKD. The CDR3 runs 11 residues from the cysteine to the phenylalanine. Only the CDR3 part of the read is kept: 33 bases, read in frame from the first base. The research as a whole found: Sample size was not statistically predetermined, and investigators were not blinded to group allocation. Most expanded thyroid clonotypes (frequency above 0.001) were also detected in blood, a finding suggesting that blood repertoires may reflect thyroid immune responses. In validation, the model predicted progression to ophthalmopathy with roughly 66% sensitivity and 72% to 75% specificity, a median of about 6.7 months before onset. Ophthalmopathy was separated from stable hyperthyroidism by a 13 V-J signature model, with around 88% sensitivity and roughly 84% specificity obtained in cross-validation and 80%/75% obtained in testing.

Here the chain combines TRBV10-3 and TRBJ2-5; no D gene can be assigned with confidence. The sequencing sample was made of blood. The receptor was isolated from a woman in her 40s with Graves' hyperthyroidism. The bases are TGTGCCACCAGGACCCAAGAGACCCAGTACTTC. Translated, it gives CATRTQETQYF.